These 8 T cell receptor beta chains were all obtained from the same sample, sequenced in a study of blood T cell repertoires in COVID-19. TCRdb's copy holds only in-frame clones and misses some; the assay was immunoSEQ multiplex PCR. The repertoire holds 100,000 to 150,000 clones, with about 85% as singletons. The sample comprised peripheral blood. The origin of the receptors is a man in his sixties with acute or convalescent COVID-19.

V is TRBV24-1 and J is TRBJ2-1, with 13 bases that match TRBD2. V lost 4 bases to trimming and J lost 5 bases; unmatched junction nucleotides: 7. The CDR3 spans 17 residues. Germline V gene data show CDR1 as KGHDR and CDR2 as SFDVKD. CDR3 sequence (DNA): TGTGCCACCAGTGACCGGACTAGCGGGAGTTACGACAATGAGCAGTTCTTC. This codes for CATSDRTSGSYDNEQFF.

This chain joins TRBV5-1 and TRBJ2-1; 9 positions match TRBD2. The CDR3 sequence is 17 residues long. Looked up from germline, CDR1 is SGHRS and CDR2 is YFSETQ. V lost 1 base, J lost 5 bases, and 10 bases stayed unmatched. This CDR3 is CASSLLLAGGTHNEQFF. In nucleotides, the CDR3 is TGCGCCAGCAGCTTGCTCCTGGCGGGAGGGACCCACAATGAGCAGTTCTTC. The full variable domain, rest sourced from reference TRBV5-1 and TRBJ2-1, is KAGVTQTPRYLIKTRGQQVTLSCSPISGHRSVSWYQQTPGQGLQFLFEYFSETQRNKGNFPGRFSGRQFSNSRSEMNVSTLELGDSALYLCASSLLLAGGTHNEQFFGPGTRLTVL.

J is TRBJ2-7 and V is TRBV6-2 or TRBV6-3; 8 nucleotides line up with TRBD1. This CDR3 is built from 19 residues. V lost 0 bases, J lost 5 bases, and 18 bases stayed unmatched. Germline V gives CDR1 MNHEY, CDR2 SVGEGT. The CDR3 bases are TGTGCCAGCAGTTACTCCCTGGCCGTTTACGGGACAGGCGGCGACGAGCAGTACTTC. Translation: CASSYSLAVYGTGGDEQYF.

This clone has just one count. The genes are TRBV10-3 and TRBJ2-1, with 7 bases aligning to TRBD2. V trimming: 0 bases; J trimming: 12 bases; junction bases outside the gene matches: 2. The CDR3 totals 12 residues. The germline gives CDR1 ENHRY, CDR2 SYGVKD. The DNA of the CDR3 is TGTGCCATCAGTGAGTCTGGGGGGGGGCAGTTCTTC. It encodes CAISESGGGQFF.

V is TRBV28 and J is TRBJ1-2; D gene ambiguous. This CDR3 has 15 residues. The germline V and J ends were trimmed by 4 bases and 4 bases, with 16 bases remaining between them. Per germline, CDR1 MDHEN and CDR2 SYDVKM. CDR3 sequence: CASSSGEGRSYGYTF. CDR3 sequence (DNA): TGTGCCAGCAGTTCCGGAGAGGGCCGCAGCTATGGCTACACCTTC.

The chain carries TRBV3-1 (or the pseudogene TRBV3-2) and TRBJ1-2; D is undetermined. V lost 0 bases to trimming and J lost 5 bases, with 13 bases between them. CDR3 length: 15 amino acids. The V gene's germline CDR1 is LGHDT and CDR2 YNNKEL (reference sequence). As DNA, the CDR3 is TGTGCCAGCAGCCAAGATTCCGGAGGAGGGTATGGCTACACCTTC. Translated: CASSQDSGGGYGYTF.

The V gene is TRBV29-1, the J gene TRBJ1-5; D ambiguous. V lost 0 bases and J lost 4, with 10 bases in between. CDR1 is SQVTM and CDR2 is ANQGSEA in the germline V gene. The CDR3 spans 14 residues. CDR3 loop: CSVEDAGRNQPQHF. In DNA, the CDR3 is TGCAGCGTTGAAGATGCGGGCAGAAATCAGCCCCAGCATTTT.

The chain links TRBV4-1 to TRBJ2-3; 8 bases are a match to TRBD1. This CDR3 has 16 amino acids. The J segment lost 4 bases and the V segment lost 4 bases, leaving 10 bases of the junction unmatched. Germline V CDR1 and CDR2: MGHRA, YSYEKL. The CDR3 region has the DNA TGCGCCAGCAGCCCCGGACAGGGAGGTGGTGCAGATACGCAGTATTTT. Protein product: CASSPGQGGGADTQYF.